This TCR beta chain was identified during a study of blood T cell repertoires in COVID-19. For the study at large: T cells, B-cell-depleted T cells, or PBMCs provided the cDNA or gDNA that served as material.

The repertoire was sequenced with immunoSEQ multiplex PCR; TCRdb's copy has only in-frame clones and lacks some. This table holds about 240,000 clones, more than 85% found once. The CDR3 is 15 residues long. V shed 1 base and J shed 1 base, with 10 bases lying between them. CDR1 is SEHNR, CDR2 FQNEAQ, per germline (reference sequence). A single count supports this clone. Participant reports of clinical history set cohort assignment. All recovered Cohort 3 donors got two negative PCRs, got clearance, or saw symptom resolution. The rearrangement joins TRBV7-9 to TRBJ1-2; tentative D call: TRBD1 (6 bases). The TCR sequence derives from a young woman who had recovered from COVID-19. Sequencing used PBMCs or T cells enriched from blood (not recorded which). The CDR3 sequence: CASSLDTGLNYGYTF. The CDR3 DNA sequence: TGTGCCAGCAGCTTAGACACAGGGCTTAACTATGGCTACACCTTC.